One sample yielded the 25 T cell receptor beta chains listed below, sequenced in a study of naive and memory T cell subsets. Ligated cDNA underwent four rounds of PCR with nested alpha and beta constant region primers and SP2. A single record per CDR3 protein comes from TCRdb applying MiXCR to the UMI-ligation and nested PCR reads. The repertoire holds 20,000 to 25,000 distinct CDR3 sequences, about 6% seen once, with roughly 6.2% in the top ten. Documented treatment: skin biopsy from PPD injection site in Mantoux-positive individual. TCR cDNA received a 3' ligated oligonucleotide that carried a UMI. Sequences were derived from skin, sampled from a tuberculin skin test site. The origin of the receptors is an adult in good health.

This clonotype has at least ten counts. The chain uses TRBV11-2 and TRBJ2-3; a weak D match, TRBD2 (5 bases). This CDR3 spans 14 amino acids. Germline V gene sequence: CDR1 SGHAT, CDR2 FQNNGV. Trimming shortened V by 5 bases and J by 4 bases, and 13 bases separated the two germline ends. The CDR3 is CASSPTRTPDTQYF. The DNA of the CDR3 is TGTGCCAGCAGCCCTACTAGGACCCCAGATACGCAGTATTTT.

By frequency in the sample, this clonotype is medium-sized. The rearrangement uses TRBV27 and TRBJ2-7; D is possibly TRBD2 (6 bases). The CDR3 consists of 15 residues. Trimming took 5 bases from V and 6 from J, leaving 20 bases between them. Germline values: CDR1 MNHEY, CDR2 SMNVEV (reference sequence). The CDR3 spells CASSTWDSPASEQYF. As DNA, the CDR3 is TGTGCCAGCAGTACCTGGGACTCCCCGGCCTCCGAGCAGTACTTC.

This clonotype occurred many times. The CDR3 DNA is TGCGCCAGCAAACCGGGACAGACAGACTACGAGCAGTACTTC. Residues: CASKPGQTDYEQYF. The chain recombines TRBV5-1 with TRBJ2-7, with TRBD1 matching 7 bases. The junction had 9 bases not matched to a gene; V was cut back by 6 bases and J by 3 bases. There are 14 residues in the CDR3. Germline values: CDR1 SGHRS, CDR2 YFSETQ.

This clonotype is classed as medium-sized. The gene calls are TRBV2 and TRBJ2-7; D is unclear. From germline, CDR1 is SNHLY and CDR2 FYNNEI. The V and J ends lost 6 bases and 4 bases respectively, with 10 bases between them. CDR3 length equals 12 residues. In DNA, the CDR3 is TGTGCCAGCAGATCCAGACAATACGAGCAGTACTTC. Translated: CASRSRQYEQYF.

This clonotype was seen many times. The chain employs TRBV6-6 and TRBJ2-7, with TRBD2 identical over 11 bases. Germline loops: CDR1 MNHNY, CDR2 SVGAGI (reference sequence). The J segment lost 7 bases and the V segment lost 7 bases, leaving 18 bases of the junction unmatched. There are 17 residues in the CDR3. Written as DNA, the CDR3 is TGTGCCAGCACCTACGGACTAGCGGGCCGTAAATTAGGGGAGCAGTACTTC. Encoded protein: CASTYGLAGRKLGEQYF.

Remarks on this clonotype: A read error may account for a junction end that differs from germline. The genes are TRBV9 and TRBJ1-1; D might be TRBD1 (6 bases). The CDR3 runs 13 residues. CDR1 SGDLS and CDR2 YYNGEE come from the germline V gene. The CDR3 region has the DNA TGTGCCAGCAGTTCCAGGTGGGACACTGAAGCCTTCTTT. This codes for CASSSRWDTEAFF.

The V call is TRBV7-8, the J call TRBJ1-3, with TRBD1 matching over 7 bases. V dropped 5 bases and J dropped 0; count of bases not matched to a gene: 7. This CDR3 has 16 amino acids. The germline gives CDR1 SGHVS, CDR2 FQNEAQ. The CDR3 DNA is TGTGCCAGCAGCCCGCAACAGGGGAGCTCTGGAAACACCATATATTTT. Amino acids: CASSPQQGSSGNTIYF.

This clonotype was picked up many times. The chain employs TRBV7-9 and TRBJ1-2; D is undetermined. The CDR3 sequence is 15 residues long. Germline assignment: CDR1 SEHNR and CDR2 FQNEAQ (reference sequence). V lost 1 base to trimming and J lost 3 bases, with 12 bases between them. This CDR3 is CASSLDWDVDYGYTF. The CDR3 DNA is TGTGCCAGCAGCTTAGATTGGGATGTGGACTATGGCTACACCTTC.

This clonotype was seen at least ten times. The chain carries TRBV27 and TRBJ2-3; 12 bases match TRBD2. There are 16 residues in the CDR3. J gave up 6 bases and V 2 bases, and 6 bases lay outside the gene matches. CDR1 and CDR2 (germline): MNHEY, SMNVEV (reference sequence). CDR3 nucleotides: TGTGCCAGCAGTTTAGGGACTAGCGGGTTTCTCGATACGCAGTATTTT. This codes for CASSLGTSGFLDTQYF.

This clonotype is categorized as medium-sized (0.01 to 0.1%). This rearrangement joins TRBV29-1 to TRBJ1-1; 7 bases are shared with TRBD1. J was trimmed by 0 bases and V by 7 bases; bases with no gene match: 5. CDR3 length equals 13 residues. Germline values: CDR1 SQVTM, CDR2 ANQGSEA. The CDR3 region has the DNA TGCAGCGCTGTGGGACAGCTGAACACTGAAGCTTTCTTT. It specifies CSAVGQLNTEAFF.

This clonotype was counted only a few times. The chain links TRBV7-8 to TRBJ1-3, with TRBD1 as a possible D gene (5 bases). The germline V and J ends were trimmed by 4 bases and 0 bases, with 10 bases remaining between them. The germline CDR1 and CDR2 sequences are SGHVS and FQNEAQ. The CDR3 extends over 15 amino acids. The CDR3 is CASSYDSRSGNTIYF. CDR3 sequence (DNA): TGTGCCAGCAGCTACGACAGTCGCTCTGGAAACACCATATATTTT. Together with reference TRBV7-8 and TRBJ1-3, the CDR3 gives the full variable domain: GAGVSQSPRYKVAKRGQDVALRCDPISGHVSLFWYQQALGQGPEFLTYFQNEAQLDKSGLPSDRFFAERPEGSVSTLKIQRTQQEDSAVYLCASSYDSRSGNTIYFGEGSWLTVV.

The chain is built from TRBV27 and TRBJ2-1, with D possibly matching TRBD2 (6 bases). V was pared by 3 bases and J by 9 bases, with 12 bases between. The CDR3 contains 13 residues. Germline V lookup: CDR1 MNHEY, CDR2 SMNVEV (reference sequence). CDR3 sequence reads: CASSFGGNSEQFF. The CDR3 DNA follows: TGTGCCAGCAGTTTCGGGGGTAATAGTGAGCAGTTCTTC.

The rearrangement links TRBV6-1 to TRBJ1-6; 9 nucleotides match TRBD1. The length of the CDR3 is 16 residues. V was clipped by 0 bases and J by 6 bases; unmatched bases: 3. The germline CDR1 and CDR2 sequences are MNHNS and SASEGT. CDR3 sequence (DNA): TGTGCCAGCAGTGAAGCCCTGGGACAGGGTAATTCACCCCTCCACTTT. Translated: CASSEALGQGNSPLHF.

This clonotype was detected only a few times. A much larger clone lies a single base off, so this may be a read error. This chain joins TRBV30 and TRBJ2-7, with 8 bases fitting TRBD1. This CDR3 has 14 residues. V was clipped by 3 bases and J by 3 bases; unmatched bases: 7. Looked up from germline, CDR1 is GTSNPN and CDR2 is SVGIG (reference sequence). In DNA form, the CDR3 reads TGTGCCTGGAGCCCAGGGGGCGGTTGCTACGAGCAGTACTTC. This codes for CAWSPGGGCYEQYF.

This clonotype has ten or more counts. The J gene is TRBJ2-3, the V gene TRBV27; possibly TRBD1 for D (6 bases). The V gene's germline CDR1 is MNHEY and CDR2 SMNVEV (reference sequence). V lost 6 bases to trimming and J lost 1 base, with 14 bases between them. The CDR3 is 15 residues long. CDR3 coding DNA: TGTGCCAGCAGGGCCAACAGGGAAGGCACAGATACGCAGTATTTT. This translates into CASRANREGTDTQYF.

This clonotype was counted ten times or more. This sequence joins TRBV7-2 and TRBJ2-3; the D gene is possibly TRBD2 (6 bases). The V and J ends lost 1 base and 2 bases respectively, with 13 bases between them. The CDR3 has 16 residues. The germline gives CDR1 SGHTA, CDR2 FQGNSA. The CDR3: CASSLGSGPSTDTQYF. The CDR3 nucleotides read TGTGCCAGCAGCTTAGGTAGCGGACCCTCCACAGATACGCAGTATTTT.

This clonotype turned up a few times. CDR3 in amino acids: CASSQDQAGPNEQFF. For the CDR3, the DNA is TGTGCCAGCAGCCAAGATCAAGCGGGCCCCAATGAGCAGTTCTTC. This chain connects TRBV4-2 to TRBJ2-1; perhaps TRBD2 as D (6 bases). There are 15 residues in the CDR3. Germline V gives CDR1 LGHNA, CDR2 YNFKEQ. V lost 0 bases to trimming and J lost 6 bases, with 12 bases between them.

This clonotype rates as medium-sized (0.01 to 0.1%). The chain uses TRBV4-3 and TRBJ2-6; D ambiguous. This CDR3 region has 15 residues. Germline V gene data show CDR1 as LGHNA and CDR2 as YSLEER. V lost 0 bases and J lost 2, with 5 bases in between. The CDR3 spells CASSQDLTGANVLTF. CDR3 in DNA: TGCGCCAGCAGCCAAGACCTCACTGGGGCCAACGTCCTGACTTTC.

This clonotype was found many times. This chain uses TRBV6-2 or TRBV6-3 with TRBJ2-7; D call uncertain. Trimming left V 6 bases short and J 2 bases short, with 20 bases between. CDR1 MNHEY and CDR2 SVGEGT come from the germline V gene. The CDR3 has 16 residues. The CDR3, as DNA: TGTGCCAGCAGGTGGCCCGGAACAGAAGAACCCTACGAGCAGTACTTC. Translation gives CASRWPGTEEPYEQYF.

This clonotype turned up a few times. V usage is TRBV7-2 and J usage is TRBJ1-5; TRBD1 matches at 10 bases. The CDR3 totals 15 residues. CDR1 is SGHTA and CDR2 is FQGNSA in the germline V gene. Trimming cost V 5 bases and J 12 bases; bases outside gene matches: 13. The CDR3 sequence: CASSPQLGDRGVQHF. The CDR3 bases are TGTGCCAGCAGCCCCCAATTGGGGGACAGGGGAGTCCAGCATTTT.

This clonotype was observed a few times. The chain's CDR3 is CASSLRGTERTGELFF. DNA for the CDR3: TGTGCCAGCAGTCTACGCGGGACAGAGCGAACCGGGGAGCTGTTTTTT. This rearrangement joins TRBV28 to TRBJ2-2; a weak D match, TRBD1 (7 bases). The length of the CDR3 is 16 residues. From germline, CDR1 is MDHEN and CDR2 SYDVKM. V lost 5 bases, J lost 5 bases, and 18 bases lay in between.

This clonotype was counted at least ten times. The CDR3 region is CASSQGIPNTEAFF. The CDR3 DNA sequence: TGCGCCAGCAGCCAAGGTATCCCGAACACTGAAGCTTTCTTT. The rearrangement links TRBV4-3 to TRBJ1-1; D is undetermined. This CDR3 spans 14 amino acids. Between the trimmed V and J ends, which lost 1 base and 1 base, there was a span of 7 bases. The V gene's germline CDR1 is LGHNA and CDR2 YSLEER.

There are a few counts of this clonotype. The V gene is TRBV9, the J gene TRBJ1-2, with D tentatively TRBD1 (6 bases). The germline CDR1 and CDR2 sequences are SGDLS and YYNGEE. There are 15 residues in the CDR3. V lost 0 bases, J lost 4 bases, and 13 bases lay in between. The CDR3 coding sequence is TGTGCCAGCAGCGTAGACGGGGGCCGGAGCTATGGCTACACCTTC. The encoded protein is CASSVDGGRSYGYTF.

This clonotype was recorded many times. The CDR3 is CASSQGRRGAYNEQFF. CDR3 DNA: TGTGCCAGCAGCCAAGGTCGGCGGGGGGCCTACAATGAGCAGTTCTTC. V usage is TRBV4-2 and J usage is TRBJ2-1; 8 nucleotides agree with TRBD2. CDR1 and CDR2 from the germline V gene are LGHNA and YNFKEQ. The CDR3 sequence is 16 residues long. V lost 1 base, J lost 2 bases, and 4 bases stayed unmatched.

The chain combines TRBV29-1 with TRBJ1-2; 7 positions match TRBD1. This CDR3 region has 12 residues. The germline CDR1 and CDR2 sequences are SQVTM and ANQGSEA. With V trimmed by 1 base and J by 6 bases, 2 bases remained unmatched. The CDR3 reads CSVEGGGHGYTF. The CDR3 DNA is TGCAGCGTTGAAGGAGGGGGCCATGGCTACACCTTC.